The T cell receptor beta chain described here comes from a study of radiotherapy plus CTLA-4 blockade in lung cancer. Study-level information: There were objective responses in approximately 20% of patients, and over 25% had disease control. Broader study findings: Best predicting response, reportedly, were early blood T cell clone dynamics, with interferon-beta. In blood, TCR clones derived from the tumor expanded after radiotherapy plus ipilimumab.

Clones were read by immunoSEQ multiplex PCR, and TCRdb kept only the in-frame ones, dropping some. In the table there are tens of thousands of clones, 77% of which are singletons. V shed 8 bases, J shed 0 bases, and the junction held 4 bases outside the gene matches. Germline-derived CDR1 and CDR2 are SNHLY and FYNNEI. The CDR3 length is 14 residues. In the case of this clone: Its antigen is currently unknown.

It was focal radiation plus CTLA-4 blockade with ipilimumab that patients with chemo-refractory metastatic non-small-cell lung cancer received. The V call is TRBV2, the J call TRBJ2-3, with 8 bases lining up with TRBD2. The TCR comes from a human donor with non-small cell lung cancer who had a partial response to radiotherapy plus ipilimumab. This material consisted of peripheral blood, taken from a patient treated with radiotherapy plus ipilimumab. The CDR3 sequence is CASVGGGSTDTQYF. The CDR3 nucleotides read TGTGCCAGCGTCGGGGGGGGGAGCACAGATACGCAGTATTTT.